This entry lists 3 T cell receptor beta chains sequenced from one sample in a study of long-term antiretroviral therapy in people with HIV. This was the immunoSEQ v3.0 assay at survey level. Libraries were prepared by immunoSEQ multiplex PCR; TCRdb keeps only in-frame clonotypes and omits some of them. The table shows about 22,000 clones, with over 75% occurring only once. The specimen comprised unsorted PBMCs, sampled 1.8 years before starting antiretroviral therapy. All receptors come from a woman aged 25-40 years with HIV.

This chain links TRBV9 with TRBJ1-1; D unresolved. The CDR3 is made up of 13 amino acids. The V end lost 0 bases, the J end lost 0 bases, and 3 bases lay between the germline ends. The germline CDR1 and CDR2 sequences are SGDLS and YYNGEE. CDR3 in DNA: TGTGCCAGCAGCGTAGGGATGAACACTGAAGCTTTCTTT. It encodes CASSVGMNTEAFF.

The chain combines TRBV19 with TRBJ1-1; D remains ambiguous. Germline lookup yields CDR1 LNHDA and CDR2 SQIVND (reference sequence). This CDR3 region has 12 residues. V gave up 6 bases and J gave up 7 bases, with 12 bases separating them. The CDR3 DNA reads as TGTGCCAGTAGCCTTCGACTCGATGAAGCTTTCTTT. It codes for CASSLRLDEAFF. Based on the CDR3 plus reference TRBV19 and TRBJ1-1, the full variable domain is DGGITQSPKYLFRKEGQNVTLSCEQNLNHDAMYWYRQDPGQGLRLIYYSQIVNDFQKGDIAEGYSVSREKKESFPLTVTSAQKNPTAFYLCASSLRLDEAFFGQGTRLTVV.

The chain is built from TRBV4-1 and TRBJ1-3, with 10 nucleotides matching TRBD1. V gave up 2 bases and J gave up 1 base; unmatched junction bases: 5. The CDR3 has 17 residues. Germline values: CDR1 MGHRA, CDR2 YSYEKL. The CDR3 sequence is CASSQPTGGASGNTIYF. The CDR3 nucleotides are TGCGCCAGCAGCCAACCGACAGGGGGCGCGTCTGGAAACACCATATATTTT.